This TCR beta chain derives from a study of naive and memory T cell subsets. Study-level findings and limits: Between naive and memory subsets, TCR abundance power law exponents differed. There was no ground truth to check naive and memory subset results.

The CDR3 sequence is 15 residues long. Germline V gene sequence: CDR1 LGHDT, CDR2 YNNKEL (reference sequence). V dropped 1 base and J dropped 0 bases, with 6 bases sitting between them. The beta constant-region primer was an equimolar mix of two oligonucleotides covering TRBC1 and TRBC2. Ligated cDNA was amplified by four rounds of PCR with nested alpha and beta constant-region primers and SP2. Each CDR3 protein gets one entry after TCRdb re-called the UMI-ligation and nested PCR reads with MiXCR. The sample has tens of thousands of distinct CDR3 sequences, about an eighth seen once. This clonotype appeared a few times. Antigen specificity is unknown.

J is TRBJ2-2 and V is TRBV3-1; D remains ambiguous. The material sequenced was effector memory CD4+ T cells from blood. Subset here: effector memory, CD45RA- CD27-. The sequence was obtained from a human donor in good health. CDR3 bases: TGTGCCAGCAGCCAAGGTGTCGCGAACACCGGGGAGCTGTTTTTT. Amino acids: CASSQGVANTGELFF.